This T cell receptor beta chain was recovered during a study of cytomegalovirus exposure and HLA in healthy donors (dated by TCRdb to 2016 to 2017). For the study in its entirety: An earlier analysis of 587 of the donors reported 250 to 300 Gb of sequence data and around 120 million unique TCR beta sequences obtained from some 170 million T cells. The T cell repertoires of 666 subjects were profiled by immunosequencing and related to cytomegalovirus serostatus. The number of donors typed differed by locus, with roughly 620-630 for A, B, C, DRB1 and DQB1, around 500 for DQA1, over 600 for DPA1, and roughly 450 for DPB1. Of the 300 to 500 genotyped donors, 65% to 90% were placed in the genetic ancestry cluster associated with self-reported Caucasian donors. To study patterns of TCR occurrence, a later analysis re-analyzed previously published TCR beta repertoires from 600 to 750 donors and added high-resolution HLA genotyping. An earlier analysis of 587 of the donors applied high-throughput TCR beta sequencing to assess whether each TCR beta V gene segment acted as functional or pseudogenic. A few DR-DQ haplotypes were treated as single units for association and clustering because of strong linkage in the cohort. HLA typing covered class I and class II loci at four-digit resolution. Every discovery cohort repertoire had been produced on one sequencing platform. To predict cytomegalovirus infection status, the study brought together high-throughput TCR immunosequencing, statistical association of individual TCRs with disease status, and machine learning. Approximately 330 gigabases of sequencing data and roughly 80 million unique TCR sequences made up an early release that covered approximately 620 HLA-typed donors. The aim of the study was to test whether cataloging public T cell receptors could identify signatures of past pathogen exposure. The later analysis used no new phenotypic data to find candidate immune exposures, relying instead on TCR beta sequences and their occurrence across donors. Genome-wide SNP genotypes for about three fifths of the roughly 670 donors were used in a later genetic analysis, which treated that subset as a discovery cohort. Besides the first cohort of roughly 640 subjects, a separate validation cohort made up of 120 different subjects was used. Donor age, sex, ethnicity and CMV serostatus were collected together with the repertoire data. Across approximately 420 genotyped donors of the cohort, an average of roughly 200,000 unique TCR beta nucleotide sequences per donor were sequenced, and about a sixth of those sequences were non-productive. Paper-wide results and their limitations: According to a later genetic analysis, donors in an Asian-associated ancestry cluster had fewer N-insertions in productive TCRs than the approximately 630-donor mean. A further reported finding was that TCR beta sequences accurately predicted the HLA-A and HLA-B alleles for most subjects in the first cohort. Because HLA typing was unavailable for some donors at each locus, only the typed subset was used in association tests. Correlated functional status among segregating V segments might reflect linkage disequilibrium, but an unknown experimental factor could not be ruled out. In a later genetic analysis, a missense DCLRE1C variant was associated with V-gene and J-gene trimming of TCR beta chains, and the association was replicated in an independent cohort. The cohort was sequenced for TCR beta chains only, and without alpha or paired-chain data the features that could be detected were limited. Because counts were too low, more than 15 rarely observed V segments, including chromosome 9 orphons, were excluded from the earlier analysis of 500 to 700 of the donors. For the cohort, immune exposure information was limited to CMV serostatus. Broadly in line with IMGT annotations, most TCR beta V segments showed up in productive rearrangements about 90% or about 30% of the time in an earlier analysis of a few hundred of the donors. Most TCR sequences were observed very rarely across donors, whereas some public TCRs were present in many individuals. A later analysis found that HLA-associated TCR beta chains were more clonally expanded and had lower generation probabilities than equally common non-associated chains. A group of highly shared sequence variants was considered likely to be a technical artifact of the sequencing pipeline. In the study, roughly 160 TCR beta chains were listed as associated with cytomegalovirus. Sequencing depth was assumed to be roughly uniform across donors in the presence/absence analyses, though that assumption may not hold. In a later analysis, several top co-occurrence clusters were reported to appear linked to parvovirus B19, influenza, CMV and Epstein-Barr virus. Strong co-occurrence of HLA alleles, especially DR and DQ, made assigning TCR associations to individual alleles difficult. In a later analysis, around 15,000 TCR beta sequences were associated with specific HLA alleles at a false discovery rate of 0.05. The classifier was reported to diagnose cytomegalovirus status with high specificity and sensitivity in both the original and validation cohorts. The 87-base-pair reads could not distinguish some IMGT-functional V segments, including TRBV6-2 and TRBV6-3, so those segments were excluded. A later analysis found that most CMV-associated TCR beta chains appeared HLA-restricted, with HLA associations seemingly driven largely by CMV exposure. A later analysis found that TCR association rates varied across HLA loci, with DRB1 alleles showing the most associated TCRs and HLA-C alleles the fewest. The authors suggested that the approach could potentially be extended to other disease states and immunological phenotypes. A few of the identified cytomegalovirus-associated TCR beta chains were confirmed in vitro to be specific for cytomegalovirus antigens.

The cohort was made up of 500 to 800 healthy bone marrow donors. At the time of sampling, all cohort members were nominally healthy, though unrecorded immune exposures were likely present. The donor tested CMV seronegative, placing the donor among the 350 or so seronegative members of the cohort. Each donor provided a peripheral blood sample, and peripheral blood mononuclear cells were used for TCR beta sequencing. The Qiagen DNeasy Blood Extraction Kit was used to extract genomic DNA from the blood cell samples. Preparation of the library involved the immunoSEQ multiplex PCR assay. The multiplex PCR relied on a mix of 60 forward primers for TCR Vbeta segments and 13 reverse primers for TCR Jbeta segments. The CDR3 region of rearranged TCR beta genes was amplified from genomic DNA by a multiplex PCR assay. On the Illumina HiSeq System, the amplified TCR beta libraries were sequenced as 87-base-pair reads. On the authors' methods: A later analysis counted approximately 74 million unique TCR beta chains across the 550 to 700 repertoires, and some 11 million of these chains were shared by at least two donors. A nearest-neighbor algorithm error-corrected the raw reads and collapsed the reads into unique sequences, merging closely related sequences to remove PCR and sequencing errors. V, D and J gene segments were assigned by aligning CDR3 sequences to IMGT reference sequences. Each retained sequence needed at least a six-nucleotide match to both a V gene segment and a J gene segment. Rearrangements were called productive when the CDR3 lacked stop codons and stayed in frame with V and J; all others were non-productive. Following IMGT convention, CDR3 was defined as the stretch from the second conserved V-encoded cysteine up to the conserved J-encoded phenylalanine. The earlier analysis of some 540 of the donors excluded any sequence lacking an unambiguous match to a single V gene segment. In an earlier analysis of approximately 590 of the donors, V segments were called functional above 56.7% productive rearrangements and were called segregating when the between-donor standard deviation exceeded 5%. A statistical classification framework was developed to diagnose cytomegalovirus status using the catalog of TCR beta chain sequences. In a later analysis, V and J genes were assigned by comparing TCR nucleotide sequences against IMGT/GENE-DB human TR gene sequences. Using the TCRdist pipeline, a later analysis assigned CDR3 sequences along with most-parsimonious VDJ recombination scenarios. In a later analysis, each TCR beta chain was defined by its CDR3 amino acid sequence together with its V-gene family, and reads without a unique V-gene family were excluded. As a way to deal with suspected cross-contamination and a sequencing artifact, a later analysis dropped over 550 nucleotide sequences that were highly shared and had low generation probability. For each public chain, a later analysis derived a clonal expansion index from normalized ranks of inferred template counts within each repertoire. In a later analysis, generation probabilities were computed using a VDJ recombination model fitted to out-of-frame rearrangements, and the results were checked against IGoR. In a later analysis, hypergeometric tests were used to score TCR-TCR, TCR-HLA and TCR-CMV co-occurrence, with a repertoire-size bias correction applied to TCR pairs. In a later analysis, false discovery rates were estimated by permuting HLA or CMV assignments 20 times. A later analysis grouped co-occurring TCRs with DBSCAN, adding TCRdist sequence similarity when clustering within HLA-allele-positive subsets. For co-occurrence clustering, repertoires with fewer than 30,000 or more than 120,000 public chains were excluded, along with four or five repertoires with anomalous nucleotide sharing. This immuneACCESS table, as held by TCRdb, lists in-frame sequences with V and J called but not all clones. Of the missing ones, under half trace to an unresolved V gene in checked studies; the others have no known cause. The V and J calls and clone size come from that table; D and trimming were worked out from the DNA. The sample profile shows roughly 120,000 clones; around 87% of them were found once. 1.5% to 2% of the sample is held by the ten biggest clonotypes.

From the cysteine through the phenylalanine, the CDR3 covers 15 amino acids. The kept DNA is CDR3 alone, 45 bases in frame from the first base. The V end loses 2 bases and the J end loses 6 bases, and a stretch of 16 bases separates them. According to the germline V gene, CDR1 reads MDHEN and CDR2 reads SYDVKM. In regard to this clone: Its binding antigen is unknown. No base quality values were provided; no much bigger clone lies one nucleotide off.

The rearranged segments are TRBV28 and TRBJ1-2, with a weak D call of TRBD1 (6 bases match). The sample taken for sequencing was PBMCs. The clonotype comes from a man between 35 and 55 years old in good health and CMV-seronegative. The encoded CDR3 is CASSLERGDNHGYTF. The DNA sequence follows: TGTGCCAGCAGTTTAGAGAGAGGGGACAATCATGGCTACACCTTC.